This paragraph reports one T cell receptor beta chain. The data stem from a study of blood T cell repertoires in COVID-19. Study-level information: Nucleic acid was either cDNA or gDNA, and it came from T cells, B-cell-depleted T cells, or PBMCs.

Germline CDR1 reads SGDLS; CDR2 reads YYNGEE. V was clipped by 1 base and J by 3 bases, with 11 bases between them. The CDR3 extends over 14 amino acids. Libraries were prepared by immunoSEQ multiplex PCR; TCRdb keeps only in-frame clonotypes and omits some of them. The sample records approximately 59,000 clones, roughly four fifths being singletons. Seattle-derived patients entered the study during active infection and were followed longitudinally. The J gene is TRBJ2-7, the V gene TRBV9, with a weak D call TRBD1 (5 bases). The sequence was collected from a man in his 60s with COVID-19, enrolled during active disease. Sequences were obtained from peripheral blood. Here the CDR3 reads CASSVSWGVYEQYF. In nucleotides, the CDR3 is TGTGCCAGCAGCGTATCCTGGGGCGTCTACGAGCAGTACTTC.